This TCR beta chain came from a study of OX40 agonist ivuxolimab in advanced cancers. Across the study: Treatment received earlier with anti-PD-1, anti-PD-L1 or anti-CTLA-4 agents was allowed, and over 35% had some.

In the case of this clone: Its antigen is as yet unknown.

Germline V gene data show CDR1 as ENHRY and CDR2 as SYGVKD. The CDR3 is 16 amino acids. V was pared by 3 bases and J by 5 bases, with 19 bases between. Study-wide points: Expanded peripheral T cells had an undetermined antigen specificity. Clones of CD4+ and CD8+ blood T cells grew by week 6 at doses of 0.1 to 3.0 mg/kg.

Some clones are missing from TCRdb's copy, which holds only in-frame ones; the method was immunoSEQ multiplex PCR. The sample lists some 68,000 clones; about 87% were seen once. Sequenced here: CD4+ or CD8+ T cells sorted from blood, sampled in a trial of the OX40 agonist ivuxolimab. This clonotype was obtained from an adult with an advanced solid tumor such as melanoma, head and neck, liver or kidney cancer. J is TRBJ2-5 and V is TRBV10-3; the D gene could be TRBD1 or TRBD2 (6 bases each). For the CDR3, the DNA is TGTGCCATCAGTGACGGGGGCACAATCCCGAGGGAGACCCAGTACTTC. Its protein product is CAISDGGTIPRETQYF.